These 30 T cell receptor beta chains were all obtained from the same sample, sequenced in a study of vaccination effects on CD4 cells after COVID-19. Profiled with immunoSEQ multiplex PCR; TCRdb holds only in-frame clones, not every one. The table has 70,000 to 95,000 clones, around four fifths seen once. These receptors' antigens are unknown. Antigen-specific CD4+ T cell clonotypes were called by their expansion after viral peptide-pool culture in ViraFEST. A 10-day culture period preceded the isolation of CD4+ T cells. Two-dose BNT162b2 or mRNA-1273 vaccination was given to participants. Sequenced material: CD4+ T cells from PBMCs cultured with HCoV-OC43 spike peptides, taken after COVID-19 vaccination. Sample subset: HCoV-OC43 spike overlapping peptide pool stimulation. These receptors were collected from a human donor who received a COVID-19 vaccine.

The chain has TRBV5-1 and TRBJ2-3, with D possibly called TRBD1 or TRBD2 (5 bases each). The V gene lost 2 bases and the J gene lost 5 bases, with 12 bases spanning the gap. The germline CDR1 and CDR2 sequences are SGHRS and YFSETQ. The CDR3 is made up of 14 amino acids. CDR3 amino acids: CASSFDGAVDTQYF. In nucleotides, the CDR3 is TGCGCCAGCAGCTTTGACGGGGCGGTAGATACGCAGTATTTT.

The V and J genes are TRBV6-4 and TRBJ2-2; D remains unclear. Trimming took 0 bases from V and 5 from J, leaving 1 base between them. This CDR3 comprises 12 residues. Germline CDR1 reads MRHNA; CDR2 reads SNTAGT. The CDR3 DNA sequence: TGTGCCAGCAGTGACTCGACCGGGGAGCTGTTTTTT. As protein: CASSDSTGELFF.

The chain joins TRBV10-1 to TRBJ2-2; 7 bases align to TRBD1. The CDR3 is 15 residues long. Germline V gene lookup returns CDR1 WNHNN and CDR2 SYGVQD (reference sequence). V was clipped by 6 bases and J by 7 bases; unmatched bases: 11. CDR3 nucleotides: TGCGCCAGCAGCCCGACAGGGTACGAGGGCGGGGAGCTGTTTTTT. Amino acid sequence: CASSPTGYEGGELFF.

This clone was observed a handful of times. The chain carries TRBV9 and TRBJ2-5, with 8 bases lining up with TRBD2. The germline CDR1 and CDR2 sequences are SGDLS and YYNGEE. The ends lost 4 bases at V and 2 bases at J; junction bases unmatched: 4. The CDR3 consists of 14 residues. CDR3 region: CASSPSSGQETQYF. The CDR3 nucleotides read TGTGCCAGCAGCCCGTCTAGCGGGCAAGAGACCCAGTACTTC.

The chain employs TRBV3-1 (or the pseudogene TRBV3-2) and TRBJ2-2; D gene uncertain. V lost 4 bases, J lost 1 base, and 1 base lay in between. Germline V gene sequence: CDR1 LGHDT, CDR2 YNNKEL (reference sequence). The CDR3 length is 12 residues. CDR3 in DNA: TGTGCCAGCAGCCGGAACACCGGGGAGCTGTTTTTT. As protein: CASSRNTGELFF.

The chain links TRBV3-1 (or the pseudogene TRBV3-2) to TRBJ1-1; D gene ambiguous. CDR3 length equals 13 residues. V lost 4 bases, J lost 5 bases, and 11 bases lay in between. CDR1 and CDR2 from the germline V gene are LGHDT and YNNKEL (reference sequence). DNA of the CDR3: TGTGCCAGCAGCCCCCTTTCGAGAACTGAAGCTTTCTTT. This sequence encodes CASSPLSRTEAFF.

The chain employs TRBV7-3 and TRBJ2-1, with 7 bases aligning to TRBD2. The CDR3 extends over 16 amino acids. Germline loops: CDR1 SGHTA, CDR2 FQGTGA. The V and J ends lost 4 bases and 1 base, in that order; junction bases with no gene match: 7. The DNA of the CDR3 is TGTGCCAGCAGCTCGGGAGGTTCCATATCCTACAATGAGCAGTTCTTC. Protein: CASSSGGSISYNEQFF. Using reference TRBV7-3 and TRBJ2-1 for the parts outside the CDR3, the full variable domain is GAGVSQTPSNKVTEKGKYVELRCDPISGHTALYWYRQSLGQGPEFLIYFQGTGAADDSGLPNDRFFAVRPEGSVSTLKIQRTERGDSAVYLCASSSGGSISYNEQFFGPGTRLTVL.

CDR3 sequence: CASSARQGDTEAFF. The CDR3 nucleotides read TGTGCCAGCAGCGCCCGACAGGGAGACACTGAAGCTTTCTTT. The rearrangement links TRBV9 to TRBJ1-1; TRBD1 aligns across 7 bases. V gave up 3 bases and J gave up 3 bases; unmatched junction bases: 5. This CDR3 contains 14 residues. Germline CDR1 and CDR2: SGDLS and YYNGEE.

The chain couples TRBV15 to TRBJ2-3, with 8 bases aligning to TRBD1. The CDR3 contains 13 residues. Germline V gene sequence: CDR1 LNHNV, CDR2 YYDKDF (reference sequence). Losses at the gene ends were 4 bases for V and 9 bases for J; bases not matched to a gene: 6. The CDR3 region has the DNA TGTGCCACCAGCACCACGACAGGGGTCACGCAGTATTTT. It encodes CATSTTTGVTQYF.

The chain couples TRBV4-3 to TRBJ2-3; a weak D match, TRBD2 (5 bases). This CDR3 is built from 14 residues. Trimming took 1 base from V and 3 from J, leaving 8 bases between them. Germline-derived CDR1 and CDR2 are LGHNA and YSLEER. The CDR3 protein is CASSQGTRTDTQYF. CDR3 nucleotide sequence: TGCGCCAGCAGCCAAGGGACTCGTACAGATACGCAGTATTTT.

The V call is TRBV7-9, the J call TRBJ2-5; D ambiguous. Germline V gene lookup returns CDR1 SEHNR and CDR2 FQNEAQ (reference sequence). The CDR3 is 12 amino acids. V lost 5 bases, J lost 4 bases, and 8 bases lay in between. CDR3 sequence (DNA): TGTGCCAGCAGCCTCGCTTCAGAGACCCAGTACTTC. Protein sequence: CASSLASETQYF. The full variable domain, in which reference TRBV7-9 and TRBJ2-5 provide the parts outside the CDR3, is DTGVSQNPRHKITKRGQNVTFRCDPISEHNRLYWYRQTLGQGPEFLTYFQNEAQLEKSRLLSDRFSAERPKGSFSTLEIQRTEQGDSAMYLCASSLASETQYFGPGTRLLVL.

The genes are TRBV3-1 (or the pseudogene TRBV3-2) and TRBJ2-1, with 11 positions matching TRBD2. After removal of 5 bases from V and 7 bases from J, the junction contained 4 bases not matched to a gene. Germline V CDR1 and CDR2: LGHDT, YNNKEL (reference sequence). The CDR3 consists of 14 residues. The CDR3 nucleotides read TGTGCCAGCAGCTTAGCGGGGGGGCGTAATGAGCAGTTCTTC. The encoded protein is CASSLAGGRNEQFF.

The chain joins TRBV13 to TRBJ2-2; a weak D match, TRBD2 (5 bases). Trimming removed 5 bases from V and 1 base from J, with 8 bases in between. Germline CDR1 and CDR2: PRHDT and FYEKMQ (reference sequence). This CDR3 is built from 14 residues. The DNA of the CDR3 is TGTGCCAGCAGCGAACTAGAGAACACCGGGGAGCTGTTTTTT. Its translation is CASSELENTGELFF.

This chain uses TRBV6-2 or TRBV6-3 with TRBJ2-3, with a possible D match to TRBD1 (6 bases). V gave up 2 bases and J gave up 2 bases, with 8 bases separating them. Germline assignment: CDR1 MNHEY and CDR2 SVGEGT. The CDR3 is 14 residues long. This chain's CDR3 is CASSYGTITDTQYF. CDR3 nucleotide sequence: TGTGCCAGCAGTTACGGGACAATCACAGATACGCAGTATTTT.

The chain recombines TRBV19 with TRBJ1-1; no firm D call. The CDR3 has 14 amino acids. The germline V and J ends were trimmed by 6 bases and 0 bases, with 11 bases remaining between them. Germline V CDR1 and CDR2: LNHDA, SQIVND (reference sequence). This chain's CDR3 is CASSVLGMNTEAFF. CDR3 DNA: TGTGCCAGTAGCGTCTTGGGCATGAACACTGAAGCTTTCTTT. Combining the CDR3 with reference TRBV19 and TRBJ1-1 gives the whole variable domain DGGITQSPKYLFRKEGQNVTLSCEQNLNHDAMYWYRQDPGQGLRLIYYSQIVNDFQKGDIAEGYSVSREKKESFPLTVTSAQKNPTAFYLCASSVLGMNTEAFFGQGTRLTVV.

The rearrangement uses TRBV3-1 (or the pseudogene TRBV3-2) and TRBJ1-2; D perhaps matches TRBD1 (5 bases). Germline V lookup: CDR1 LGHDT, CDR2 YNNKEL (reference sequence). The CDR3 loop spans 15 amino acids. V gave up 0 bases and J gave up 8 bases, with 16 bases separating them. In nucleotides, the CDR3 is TGTGCCAGCAGCCAAGACAGGGTCATCTTAGGGGGCTACACCTTC. This sequence encodes CASSQDRVILGGYTF.

This chain uses TRBV11-2 with TRBJ2-1, with 7 positions matching TRBD2. The CDR3 has 14 residues. V was clipped by 2 bases and J by 7 bases; unmatched bases: 5. Germline V gene sequence: CDR1 SGHAT, CDR2 FQNNGV. CDR3 sequence (DNA): TGTGCCAGCAGCTTATTGGGGGGGTCAAATGAGCAGTTCTTC. Encoded protein: CASSLLGGSNEQFF.

The chain has TRBV19 and TRBJ2-7, with 8 bases identical to TRBD1. The CDR3 spans 14 residues. Trimming cost V 6 bases and J 2 bases; bases outside gene matches: 6. Germline V gene data show CDR1 as LNHDA and CDR2 as SQIVND (reference sequence). CDR3 amino acids: CASSLSTGAYEQYV. CDR3 nucleotide sequence: TGTGCCAGTAGCTTATCGACAGGGGCCTACGAGCAGTACGTC.

The chain employs TRBV7-2 and TRBJ2-3, with 9 positions matching TRBD1. Germline V lookup: CDR1 SGHTA, CDR2 FQGNSA. The CDR3 loop spans 15 amino acids. Germline trimming cut 2 bases from V and 5 bases from J; bases unmatched to any gene: 5. The CDR3 protein is CASSLRQGDGDTQYF. The CDR3 DNA reads TGTGCCAGCAGCTTACGACAGGGGGATGGAGATACGCAGTATTTT.

This rearrangement joins TRBV6-5 to TRBJ2-7, with D maybe TRBD2 (5 bases). The CDR3 has 14 residues. Per germline, CDR1 MNHEY and CDR2 SVGAGI. V lost 6 bases and J 1 base, leaving 13 bases between the germline ends. The CDR3 is CASSYNPGSYEQYV. The CDR3 bases are TGTGCCAGCAGCTACAACCCGGGGTCCTACGAGCAGTACGTC.

J is TRBJ2-7 and V is TRBV28, with TRBD1 matching 10 bases. V gave up 5 bases and J gave up 0 bases; unmatched junction bases: 13. Germline V CDR1 and CDR2: MDHEN, SYDVKM. The CDR3 extends over 18 amino acids. CDR3: CASSKLKTGGGLSYEQYV. For the CDR3, the DNA is TGTGCCAGCAGTAAACTGAAGACAGGGGGCGGACTCTCCTACGAGCAGTACGTC.

J is TRBJ2-2 and V is TRBV4-3; weak D call: TRBD2 (5 bases). V lost 4 bases and J 0 bases, leaving 18 bases between the germline ends. The germline V gene has CDR1 LGHNA and CDR2 YSLEER. This CDR3 contains 18 residues. The CDR3 sequence is CASSRGLLQSPNTGELFF. In nucleotides, the CDR3 is TGCGCCAGCAGCCGTGGACTCCTACAAAGTCCGAACACCGGGGAGCTGTTTTTT.

This rearrangement joins TRBV28 to TRBJ1-2; tentative D call: TRBD1 (5 bases). Germline CDR1 reads MDHEN; CDR2 reads SYDVKM. With 5 bases removed from V and 3 bases from J, the gap between germline ends came to 10 bases. The CDR3 length is 13 residues. CDR3 nucleotides: TGTGCCAGCAGTACCGGACACGACTATGGCTACACCTTC. Translating gives CASSTGHDYGYTF.

J is TRBJ1-3 and V is TRBV5-1; the D is unclear. Per the germline V gene, CDR1 is SGHRS and CDR2 is YFSETQ. There are 15 residues in the CDR3. Trimming took 6 bases from V and 0 from J, leaving 13 bases between them. This CDR3 reads CASTADNYSGNTIYF. The CDR3 DNA reads as TGCGCCAGCACCGCCGACAACTACTCTGGAAACACCATATATTTT.

The chain is built from TRBV28 and TRBJ1-4, with 8 bases that match TRBD1. CDR3 size: 19 residues. Trimming at V came to 5 bases and at J to 8 bases, leaving 22 bases not matched to a gene. Germline V gene data show CDR1 as MDHEN and CDR2 as SYDVKM. CDR3: CASSPWGADREGSGEKLFF. The CDR3 DNA is TGTGCCAGCAGTCCGTGGGGCGCGGACAGGGAAGGTTCGGGCGAAAAACTGTTTTTT.

V is TRBV5-8 and J is TRBJ2-5, with D unresolved. Germline CDR1 SGHTS, CDR2 YDEGEE. Trimming took 2 bases from V and 1 from J, leaving 6 bases between them. This CDR3 has 13 amino acids. The CDR3 DNA reads TGTGCCAGCAGCTTTTCTCCCCAAGAGACCCAGTACTTC. Translation: CASSFSPQETQYF.

In its sample, this clone was seen once. The chain recombines TRBV10-3 with TRBJ2-1; 10 nucleotides line up with TRBD2. The CDR3 is 21 residues long. The junction had 21 bases not matched to a gene; V was cut back by 3 bases and J by 4 bases. Germline V gene lookup returns CDR1 ENHRY and CDR2 SYGVKD. CDR3 sequence: CAISDLEGSRAGGLRYNEQFF. The CDR3 DNA follows: TGTGCCATCAGTGATCTTGAGGGTTCAAGAGCGGGGGGGCTGCGATACAATGAGCAGTTCTTC.

This chain uses TRBV28 with TRBJ1-2; no clear D gene. The CDR3 extends over 11 amino acids. V lost 1 base and J 4 bases, leaving 1 base between the germline ends. In germline, CDR1 is MDHEN, CDR2 SYDVKM. CDR3 protein: CASSLFYGYTF. The CDR3 nucleotides are TGTGCCAGCAGTTTATTCTATGGCTACACCTTC.

This chain uses TRBV6-5 with TRBJ1-2; TRBD1 might be the D (6 bases). This CDR3 region has 13 residues. Trimming removed 5 bases from V and 7 bases from J, with 14 bases in between. The V gene's germline CDR1 is MNHEY and CDR2 SVGAGI. The CDR3 reads CASSTRQAFGYTF. DNA for the CDR3: TGTGCCAGCAGTACCAGACAGGCCTTTGGCTACACCTTC.

The chain couples TRBV18 to TRBJ2-6; D is unresolved. The CDR3 is 16 amino acids. From germline, CDR1 is KGHSH and CDR2 LQKENI. The V and J ends lost 4 bases and 4 bases respectively, with 14 bases between them. CDR3 nucleotide sequence: TGTGCCAGCTCACAAGGATTTGAGGTGGGGGCCAACGTCCTGACTTTC. It encodes CASSQGFEVGANVLTF.